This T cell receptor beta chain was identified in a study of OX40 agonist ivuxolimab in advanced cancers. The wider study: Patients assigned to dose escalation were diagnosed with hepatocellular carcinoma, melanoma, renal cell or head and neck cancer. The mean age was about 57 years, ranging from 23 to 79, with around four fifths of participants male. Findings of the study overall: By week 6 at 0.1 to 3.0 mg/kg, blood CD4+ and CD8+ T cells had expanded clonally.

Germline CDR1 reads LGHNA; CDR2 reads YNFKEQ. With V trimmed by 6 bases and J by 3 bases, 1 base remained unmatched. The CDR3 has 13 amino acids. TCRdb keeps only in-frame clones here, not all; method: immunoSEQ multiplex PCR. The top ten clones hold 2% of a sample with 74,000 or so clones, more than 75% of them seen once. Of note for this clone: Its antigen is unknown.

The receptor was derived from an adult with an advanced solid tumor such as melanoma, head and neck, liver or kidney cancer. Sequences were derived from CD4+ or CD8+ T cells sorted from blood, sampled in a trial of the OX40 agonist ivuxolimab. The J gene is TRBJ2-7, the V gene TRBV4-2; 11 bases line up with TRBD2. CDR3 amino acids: CASRTSGSYEQYF. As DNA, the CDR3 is TGTGCCAGCAGAACTAGCGGGAGCTACGAGCAGTACTTC.